The 23 T cell receptor beta chains below all came from one sample that was sequenced in a study of blood T cell repertoires in COVID-19. Method: immunoSEQ multiplex PCR; TCRdb's copy keeps in-frame clones and lacks some. The data contain about 200,000 clones, around 86% of them seen just once; the ten biggest clones take up less than 5%. Sequencing input: PBMCs or T cells enriched from blood (not recorded which). These receptors all stem from a woman between 40 and 55 years old with acute COVID-19.

The chain couples TRBV5-1 to TRBJ2-1; 10 positions agree with TRBD2. The CDR3 totals 15 residues. Trimming cost V 1 base and J 5 bases; bases outside gene matches: 3. Germline V CDR1 and CDR2: SGHRS, YFSETQ. CDR3 bases: TGCGCCAGCAGCTTGTGGCTAGCGGGAGACAATGAGCAGTTCTTC. This codes for CASSLWLAGDNEQFF.

The chain couples TRBV18 to TRBJ1-5; D is perhaps TRBD1 (5 bases). V was cut by 6 bases and J by 4 bases, with 16 bases left in between. Germline assignment: CDR1 KGHSH and CDR2 LQKENI. The CDR3 runs 15 residues. The CDR3 DNA is TGTGCCAGCTCGGGCTCGGGGGTAGGGAATCAGCCCCAGCATTTT. Translation gives CASSGSGVGNQPQHF.

This clone was detected only once. This sequence joins TRBV27 and TRBJ2-1, with D tentatively TRBD2 (6 bases). Looked up from germline, CDR1 is MNHEY and CDR2 is SMNVEV (reference sequence). The CDR3 spans 14 residues. V gave up 5 bases and J gave up 8 bases, with 16 bases separating them. In nucleotides, the CDR3 is TGTGCCAGCAGTAAGGGACTCCTAGCCGATGAGCAGTTCTTC. This gives the protein CASSKGLLADEQFF.

This clone was seen more than once but under ten times. The gene calls are TRBV9 and TRBJ1-2, with D uncertain. The CDR3 spans 15 residues. V was shortened by 0 bases and J by 8 bases, with 17 bases between the two germline ends. In germline, CDR1 is SGDLS, CDR2 YYNGEE. For the CDR3, the DNA is TGTGCCAGCAGCGTAGCCATAGTCCCCAGCGGGGGCTACACCTTC. Protein: CASSVAIVPSGGYTF.

This clone has just a few counts. The rearrangement joins TRBV14 to TRBJ2-7; possibly TRBD2 for D (7 bases). V was clipped by 4 bases and J by 7 bases, with 17 bases between them. Germline V CDR1 and CDR2: SGHDN, FVKESK. The CDR3 totals 14 residues. The CDR3, as DNA: TGTGCCAGCAGCCTAAGGGGGGGGACGCGGGAGCAGTACTTC. Translating it yields CASSLRGGTREQYF. Together with reference TRBV14 and TRBJ2-7, the CDR3 gives the full variable domain: EAGVTQFPSHSVIEKGQTVTLRCDPISGHDNLYWYRRVMGKEIKFLLHFVKESKQDESGMPNNRFLAERTGGTYSTLKVQPAELEDSGVYFCASSLRGGTREQYFGPGTRLTVT.

The rearrangement joins TRBV27 to TRBJ2-3; D is ambiguous. Trimming stripped 5 bases from V and 2 bases from J, with 14 bases between. The CDR3 runs to 15 residues. Per the germline V gene, CDR1 is MNHEY and CDR2 is SMNVEV (reference sequence). The CDR3 protein is CASSRNRPLTDTQYF. The CDR3 DNA sequence: TGTGCCAGCAGTCGCAACAGACCTCTCACAGATACGCAGTATTTT.

The chain joins TRBV24-1 to TRBJ2-7, with TRBD2 matching 8 bases. This CDR3 region has 14 residues. The trim removed 6 bases at V and 3 bases at J, leaving 6 bases unmatched. Germline V gene lookup returns CDR1 KGHDR and CDR2 SFDVKD. The CDR3 DNA follows: TGTGCCACCAGTACTGGGCTAGCGGGCTACGAGCAGTACTTC. It encodes CATSTGLAGYEQYF.

This rearrangement joins TRBV7-9 to TRBJ2-1, with 8 bases identical to TRBD2. This CDR3 is built from 16 residues. Germline V CDR1 and CDR2: SEHNR, FQNEAQ (reference sequence). V lost 3 bases, J lost 0 bases, and 4 bases stayed unmatched. CDR3 amino acids: CASSFGLASSYNEQFF. The CDR3, as DNA: TGTGCCAGCAGCTTCGGACTAGCTAGCTCCTACAATGAGCAGTTCTTC.

The rearrangement links TRBV24-1 to TRBJ2-1, with 9 bases that match TRBD2. V lost 0 bases, J lost 6 bases, and 2 bases stayed unmatched. CDR1 KGHDR and CDR2 SFDVKD come from the germline V gene. The CDR3 is made up of 15 amino acids. CDR3 loop: CATSDLVAGVNEQFF. The CDR3 DNA reads TGTGCCACCAGTGATTTGGTAGCGGGAGTCAATGAGCAGTTCTTC.

This clone was detected only a few times. The chain uses TRBV4-2 and TRBJ1-2; a weak D match, TRBD1 (5 bases). The CDR3 is 15 amino acids. The germline V gene encodes CDR1 LGHNA and CDR2 YNFKEQ. V shed 3 bases and J shed 2 bases, with 13 bases lying between them. CDR3 DNA sequence: TGTGCCAGCAGCCAGGTTGGACAACGGAACTATGGCTACACCTTC. Translated: CASSQVGQRNYGYTF.

The rearrangement links TRBV7-2 to TRBJ1-5, with 8 bases identical to TRBD1. The V gene's germline CDR1 is SGHTA and CDR2 FQGNSA. V trimming: 5 bases; J trimming: 2 bases; junction bases outside the gene matches: 2. The CDR3 runs to 14 residues. The CDR3 spells CASSDRGGNQPQHF. Written as DNA, the CDR3 is TGTGCCAGCAGCGACAGGGGAGGCAATCAGCCCCAGCATTTT.

This clone came up a few times. The J gene is TRBJ2-2, the V gene TRBV4-1; perhaps TRBD2 as D (5 bases). Germline assignment: CDR1 MGHRA and CDR2 YSYEKL. This CDR3 is built from 14 residues. V lost 1 base and J lost 7, with 10 bases in between. CDR3 in DNA: TGCGCCAGCAGCCAAGTTGGTGGGAGCGGGGAGCTGTTTTTT. This translates into CASSQVGGSGELFF.

This clone was detected a few times. The V gene is TRBV2, the J gene TRBJ1-2; a weak D match, TRBD1 (5 bases). CDR3 length: 12 amino acids. V shed 5 bases and J shed 8 bases, with 12 bases lying between them. Germline V gives CDR1 SNHLY, CDR2 FYNNEI. The CDR3 nucleotides read TGTGCCAGCAGTCCAGGGTTGGAAGGCTACACCTTC. It yields the protein CASSPGLEGYTF. Based on the CDR3 plus reference TRBV2 and TRBJ1-2, the full variable domain is EPEVTQTPSHQVTQMGQEVILRCVPISNHLYFYWYRQILGQKVEFLVSFYNNEISEKSEIFDDQFSVERPDGSNFTLKIRSTKLEDSAMYFCASSPGLEGYTFGSGTRLTVV.

The chain carries TRBV7-9 and TRBJ2-5; a possible D gene is TRBD1 (5 bases). This CDR3 is 15 amino acids long. V was clipped by 6 bases and J by 4 bases, with 18 bases between them. The germline CDR1 and CDR2 sequences are SEHNR and FQNEAQ (reference sequence). CDR3 protein: CASSRLAGARETQYF. CDR3 nucleotides: TGTGCCAGCAGTCGCCTGGCTGGGGCCCGAGAGACCCAGTACTTC.

The gene calls are TRBV5-1 and TRBJ2-2; D is perhaps TRBD1 (5 bases). Looked up from germline, CDR1 is SGHRS and CDR2 is YFSETQ. The CDR3 has 15 residues. The V gene lost 1 base and the J gene lost 6 bases, with 13 bases spanning the gap. The CDR3 sequence: CASSLNQPRAGELFF. CDR3 nucleotide sequence: TGCGCCAGCAGCTTGAATCAGCCCAGGGCCGGGGAGCTGTTTTTT.

The V call is TRBV5-1, the J call TRBJ2-2; tentatively, D is TRBD2 (6 bases). V lost 1 base to trimming and J lost 5 bases, with 12 bases between them. The CDR3 loop spans 15 amino acids. Looked up from germline, CDR1 is SGHRS and CDR2 is YFSETQ. CDR3 bases: TGCGCCAGCAGCTTGCCCGGGAGCGGGACCGGGGAGCTGTTTTTT. This codes for CASSLPGSGTGELFF. Variable domain in full (rest from reference TRBV5-1 and TRBJ2-2): KAGVTQTPRYLIKTRGQQVTLSCSPISGHRSVSWYQQTPGQGLQFLFEYFSETQRNKGNFPGRFSGRQFSNSRSEMNVSTLELGDSALYLCASSLPGSGTGELFFGEGSRLTVL.

This chain uses TRBV29-1 with TRBJ1-4, with D possibly matching TRBD1 (6 bases). Trimming shortened V by 3 bases and J by 8 bases, and 13 bases separated the two germline ends. In germline, CDR1 is SQVTM, CDR2 ANQGSEA. This CDR3 region has 13 residues. The CDR3, as DNA: TGCAGCGTTGAGAGGGGAGGGGGGGAAAAACTGTTTTTT. Its translation is CSVERGGGEKLFF.

The V and J genes are TRBV28 and TRBJ2-7, with D hard to call. This CDR3 spans 10 amino acids. V lost 8 bases to trimming and J lost 4 bases, with 6 bases between them. Per germline, CDR1 MDHEN and CDR2 SYDVKM. The CDR3 sequence: CASGTYEQYF. The CDR3 DNA sequence: TGTGCCAGCGGCACATACGAGCAGTACTTC.

The sample holds one count of this clone. J is TRBJ2-7 and V is TRBV9; 9 bases are a match to TRBD2. The germline gives CDR1 SGDLS, CDR2 YYNGEE. Trimming took 4 bases from V and 7 from J; bases not matched to a gene: 6. CDR3 length: 13 amino acids. The CDR3 DNA reads as TGTGCCAGCAGCTCTCGAACTAGCGGGGAGCAGTACTTC. Translating it yields CASSSRTSGEQYF.

The J gene is TRBJ2-6, the V gene TRBV28, with 8 bases matching TRBD2. The V segment lost 4 bases and the J segment 4 bases; nucleotides outside the gene matches: 15. Germline CDR1 MDHEN, CDR2 SYDVKM. The CDR3 is 19 amino acids. The CDR3 is CASSSLWAAGVLGANVLTF. DNA of the CDR3: TGTGCCAGCAGTTCCCTCTGGGCAGCGGGAGTGCTAGGGGCCAACGTCCTGACTTTC. The full variable domain, rest sourced from reference TRBV28 and TRBJ2-6, is DVKVTQSSRYLVKRTGEKVFLECVQDMDHENMFWYRQDPGLGLRLIYFSYDVKMKEKGDIPEGYSVSREKKERFSLILESASTNQTSMYLCASSSLWAAGVLGANVLTFGAGSRLTVL.

This chain uses TRBV25-1 with TRBJ1-4; 9 bases fit TRBD1. CDR3 length equals 14 residues. V lost 3 bases, J lost 6 bases, and 2 bases stayed unmatched. Germline lookup yields CDR1 MGHDK and CDR2 SYGVNS. The CDR3 bases are TGTGCCAGCAGTGAGACAGGGGGAGATGAAAAACTGTTTTTT. Protein sequence: CASSETGGDEKLFF.

This sequence joins TRBV28 and TRBJ2-3; 11 bases fit TRBD2. The CDR3 totals 17 residues. Germline V gene sequence: CDR1 MDHEN, CDR2 SYDVKM. V dropped 10 bases and J dropped 9; count of bases not matched to a gene: 21. The CDR3 coding sequence is TGTGCCACCCTTGGGACTAGCGGAAGGGGCCACGGAGAGACGCAGTATTTT. Amino acids: CATLGTSGRGHGETQYF.

This rearrangement joins TRBV27 to TRBJ1-5; D uncertain. Per germline, CDR1 MNHEY and CDR2 SMNVEV (reference sequence). With 0 bases removed from V and 5 bases from J, the gap between germline ends came to 8 bases. This CDR3 comprises 14 residues. The DNA of the CDR3 is TGTGCCAGCAGTTTATCCCCAGGCTATCAGCCCCAGCATTTT. Protein: CASSLSPGYQPQHF.